Listed here are 31 T cell receptor beta chains from one sample, sequenced in a study of blood T cell repertoires in COVID-19. Measured with immunoSEQ multiplex PCR; TCRdb has only the in-frame clones, and not every one. The sample lists 99,000 or so clones; about four fifths were seen once. Input material: peripheral blood. Receptors were obtained from a man between 60 and 70 years old with acute or convalescent COVID-19.

The chain links TRBV29-1 to TRBJ1-2, with 9 bases aligning to TRBD1. The germline V gene has CDR1 SQVTM and CDR2 ANQGSEA. After removal of 0 bases from V and 2 bases from J, the junction contained 4 bases not matched to a gene. CDR3 length: 15 amino acids. CDR3: CSVEDWGQGNYGYTF. Here the CDR3 DNA reads TGCAGCGTTGAAGACTGGGGACAGGGAAACTATGGCTACACCTTC.

This chain connects TRBV7-3 to TRBJ1-4; tentatively, D is TRBD1 (6 bases). The CDR3 is 15 residues long. V lost 5 bases, J lost 5 bases, and 15 bases lay in between. Germline V lookup: CDR1 SGHTA, CDR2 FQGTGA. Here the CDR3 reads CASSAGTHQNEKLFF. The CDR3 DNA reads as TGTGCCAGCAGCGCCGGGACACACCAGAATGAAAAACTGTTTTTT. Filled out from reference TRBV7-3 and TRBJ1-4, the complete variable domain reads GAGVSQTPSNKVTEKGKYVELRCDPISGHTALYWYRQSLGQGPEFLIYFQGTGAADDSGLPNDRFFAVRPEGSVSTLKIQRTERGDSAVYLCASSAGTHQNEKLFFGSGTQLSVL.

This chain connects TRBV19 to TRBJ2-3; D might be TRBD2 (5 bases). The CDR3 totals 14 residues. Germline V lookup: CDR1 LNHDA, CDR2 SQIVND (reference sequence). V dropped 1 base and J dropped 5 bases, with 10 bases sitting between them. Here the CDR3 reads CASSIGAGGDTQYF. The CDR3, as DNA: TGTGCCAGTAGTATAGGGGCCGGAGGAGATACGCAGTATTTT.

The count of this clone is one. The chain recombines TRBV5-4 with TRBJ2-6; TRBD1 matches 12 bases. Looked up from germline, CDR1 is SGHNT and CDR2 is YYREEE (reference sequence). The CDR3 is made up of 18 amino acids. The ends lost 3 bases at V and 1 base at J; junction bases unmatched: 5. The CDR3 region has the DNA TGTGCCAGCAGCTCTGGGACAGGGGGCTTTTCTGGGGCCAACGTCCTGACTTTC. This gives the protein CASSSGTGGFSGANVLTF.

This clone was seen more than once but under ten times. V usage is TRBV5-1 and J usage is TRBJ1-2, with 11 nucleotides matching TRBD1. The V gene end was trimmed by 4 bases and the J gene end by 8 bases; junction bases not matched to a gene: 10. The germline CDR1 and CDR2 sequences are SGHRS and YFSETQ. CDR3 length: 15 amino acids. CDR3 in amino acids: CASSTRTGGAEGYTF. The CDR3 DNA follows: TGCGCCAGCAGCACGAGGACAGGGGGCGCGGAGGGCTACACCTTC. The variable domain in full, with the rest retrieved from reference TRBV5-1 and TRBJ1-2, is KAGVTQTPRYLIKTRGQQVTLSCSPISGHRSVSWYQQTPGQGLQFLFEYFSETQRNKGNFPGRFSGRQFSNSRSEMNVSTLELGDSALYLCASSTRTGGAEGYTFGSGTRLTVV.

This chain uses TRBV28 with TRBJ2-2; D not resolved. The germline CDR1 and CDR2 sequences are MDHEN and SYDVKM. CDR3 length equals 14 residues. The ends were cut back, 7 bases at V and 0 bases at J, with 9 bases in the middle. The CDR3 DNA reads as TGTGCCAGCATGGAGTACGCGAACACCGGGGAGCTGTTTTTT. It specifies CASMEYANTGELFF. Together with reference TRBV28 and TRBJ2-2, the CDR3 gives the full variable domain: DVKVTQSSRYLVKRTGEKVFLECVQDMDHENMFWYRQDPGLGLRLIYFSYDVKMKEKGDIPEGYSVSREKKERFSLILESASTNQTSMYLCASMEYANTGELFFGEGSRLTVL.

The V and J genes are TRBV27 and TRBJ1-2, with 7 positions matching TRBD1. V lost 7 bases to trimming and J lost 6 bases; unmatched junction nucleotides: 5. Looked up from germline, CDR1 is MNHEY and CDR2 is SMNVEV (reference sequence). The CDR3 extends over 12 amino acids. CDR3: CASTTGLDGYTF. CDR3 coding DNA: TGTGCCAGCACGACAGGGTTAGATGGCTACACCTTC.

V is TRBV18 and J is TRBJ2-5, with 7 bases matching TRBD1. CDR1 and CDR2 from the germline V gene are KGHSH and LQKENI. Germline trimming cut 4 bases from V and 1 base from J; bases unmatched to any gene: 3. The CDR3 has 14 residues. The DNA for the CDR3 is TGTGCCAGCTCACTCGGGACAGTCCAAGAGACCCAGTACTTC. Translation: CASSLGTVQETQYF.

This chain uses TRBV4-1 with TRBJ1-2, with TRBD1 as a possible D gene (5 bases). The length of the CDR3 is 16 residues. V gave up 1 base and J gave up 2 bases, with 14 bases separating them. Looked up from germline, CDR1 is MGHRA and CDR2 is YSYEKL. For the CDR3, the DNA is TGCGCCAGCAGCCAAGGGGTGTCACGGGGGAACTATGGCTACACCTTC. Encoded protein: CASSQGVSRGNYGYTF.

V is TRBV29-1 and J is TRBJ2-1; 11 bases line up with TRBD2. CDR3 length: 14 residues. The germline CDR1 and CDR2 sequences are SQVTM and ANQGSEA. Unmatched junction bases numbered 7, after V lost 8 bases and J lost 4 bases. The CDR3 nucleotides read TGCAGCATAGGGACTAGCGGAGGGTACAATGAGCAGTTCTTC. Protein product: CSIGTSGGYNEQFF.

The chain employs TRBV7-3 and TRBJ1-2; 8 nucleotides align to TRBD1. The V and J ends lost 1 base and 5 bases, in that order; junction bases with no gene match: 12. Germline V lookup: CDR1 SGHTA, CDR2 FQGTGA. This CDR3 spans 17 amino acids. The CDR3 loop reads CASSLRPGGALEYGYTF. The CDR3, as DNA: TGTGCCAGCAGCTTAAGGCCAGGGGGCGCATTAGAATATGGCTACACCTTC.

The V and J genes are TRBV13 and TRBJ2-4; 11 nucleotides agree with TRBD2. The ends lost 2 bases at V and 4 bases at J; junction bases unmatched: 1. Per the germline V gene, CDR1 is PRHDT and CDR2 is FYEKMQ (reference sequence). The CDR3 is made up of 15 amino acids. The CDR3 DNA sequence: TGTGCCAGCAGCTTACGACTAGCGGGGAAAAACATTCAGTACTTC. It encodes CASSLRLAGKNIQYF.

This clone has just one count. Written as DNA, the CDR3 is TGTGCCAGCTCACCCCGGGACAGAGAGACCCAGTACTTC. This translates into CASSPRDRETQYF. The chain has TRBV18 and TRBJ2-5; 7 nucleotides line up with TRBD1. CDR3 size: 13 residues. Germline assignment: CDR1 KGHSH and CDR2 LQKENI. Trimming took 3 bases from V and 4 from J; bases not matched to a gene: 2.

The chain carries TRBV5-4 and TRBJ2-7, with 7 bases that match TRBD2. After removal of 0 bases from V and 9 bases from J, the junction contained 6 bases not matched to a gene. Germline V gene data show CDR1 as SGHNT and CDR2 as YYREEE (reference sequence). This CDR3 region has 13 residues. CDR3: CASSLAVASGQYF. The CDR3, as DNA: TGTGCCAGCAGCTTGGCCGTAGCTAGCGGGCAGTACTTC. The full variable domain, rest sourced from reference TRBV5-4 and TRBJ2-7, is ETGVTQSPTHLIKTRGQQVTLRCSSQSGHNTVSWYQQALGQGPQFIFQYYREEENGRGNFPPRFSGLQFPNYSSELNVNALELDDSALYLCASSLAVASGQYFGPGTRLTVT.

This clone showed up just once. This chain links TRBV14 with TRBJ2-7, with 8 bases aligning to TRBD2. This CDR3 spans 15 amino acids. Germline V lookup: CDR1 SGHDN, CDR2 FVKESK. V shed 1 base and J 3 bases; nucleotides not matched to a gene: 5. The CDR3 sequence: CASSQVRGRIYEQYF. CDR3 coding DNA: TGTGCCAGCAGCCAAGTTCGCGGGAGGATCTACGAGCAGTACTTC.

V and J are TRBV28 and TRBJ1-5; 8 bases agree with TRBD1. This CDR3 has 15 residues. Per the germline V gene, CDR1 is MDHEN and CDR2 is SYDVKM. The ends lost 5 bases at V and 6 bases at J; junction bases unmatched: 9. The CDR3: CASSTGQGRSQPQHF. As DNA, the CDR3 is TGTGCCAGCAGTACAGGACAGGGACGATCTCAGCCCCAGCATTTT.

In the case of this clone: The junction departs from the called germline gene at one end, perhaps through a read error. The chain employs TRBV7-7 and TRBJ2-3; a weak D match, TRBD2 (5 bases). This CDR3 is 13 amino acids long. Germline values: CDR1 SSHAT, CDR2 FNYEAQ (reference sequence). This CDR3 reads CASSLEAGDTQYF. CDR3 sequence (DNA): TGTGCTAGCAGCTTAGAGGCGGGAGATACGCAGTATTTT.

The J gene is TRBJ1-6, the V gene TRBV27, with TRBD1 matching 7 bases. The CDR3 contains 12 residues. J was trimmed by 8 bases and V by 6 bases; bases with no gene match: 1. Germline CDR1 is MNHEY and CDR2 is SMNVEV (reference sequence). CDR3 protein: CASRQGHSPLHF. CDR3 sequence (DNA): TGTGCCAGCAGACAGGGGCATTCACCCCTCCACTTT.

This clone was detected only a few times. CDR3 sequence reads: CASSQSGGAEQYF. The CDR3 DNA is TGTGCCAGCAGCCAAAGCGGGGGGGCTGAGCAGTACTTC. J is TRBJ2-7 and V is TRBV3-1 (or the pseudogene TRBV3-2); 10 bases align to TRBD2. The ends lost 2 bases at V and 7 bases at J; junction bases unmatched: 2. CDR1 and CDR2 (germline): LGHDT, YNNKEL (reference sequence). The CDR3 has 13 residues.

The chain employs TRBV29-1 and TRBJ2-1; 8 bases fit TRBD1. This CDR3 is 13 amino acids long. Germline trimming cut 8 bases from V and 7 bases from J; bases unmatched to any gene: 10. CDR1 is SQVTM and CDR2 is ANQGSEA in the germline V gene. Here the CDR3 reads CSSTTGALNEQFF. In DNA, the CDR3 is TGCAGCTCTACGACAGGGGCGTTGAATGAGCAGTTCTTC.

This chain uses TRBV2 with TRBJ2-6; D is unresolved. The V end was cut by 6 bases, the J end by 0 bases, with 9 bases between. The length of the CDR3 is 15 residues. Germline CDR1 SNHLY, CDR2 FYNNEI. The CDR3 nucleotides are TGTGCCAGCAGGGAAACAAACTCTGGGGCCAACGTCCTGACTTTC. Translating gives CASRETNSGANVLTF. Combining the CDR3 with reference TRBV2 and TRBJ2-6 gives the whole variable domain EPEVTQTPSHQVTQMGQEVILRCVPISNHLYFYWYRQILGQKVEFLVSFYNNEISEKSEIFDDQFSVERPDGSNFTLKIRSTKLEDSAMYFCASRETNSGANVLTFGAGSRLTVL.

The chain links TRBV19 to TRBJ1-4; 7 bases align to TRBD1. CDR3 length equals 14 residues. The V gene end was trimmed by 5 bases and the J gene end by 8 bases; junction bases not matched to a gene: 8. Germline V gene lookup returns CDR1 LNHDA and CDR2 SQIVND (reference sequence). The CDR3 nucleotides read TGTGCCAGTAGTTCCAGGGGGAATGGGGAAAAACTGTTTTTT. Translated: CASSSRGNGEKLFF.

The chain combines TRBV30 with TRBJ1-2; 8 positions match TRBD1. The V gene's germline CDR1 is GTSNPN and CDR2 SVGIG (reference sequence). The CDR3 runs 16 residues. CDR3 in amino acids: CALMPGQATGGYGYTF. CDR3 DNA sequence: TGTGCTCTAATGCCGGGACAGGCGACGGGGGGCTATGGCTACACCTTC.

V and J are TRBV30 and TRBJ2-1; possible D gene TRBD1, 6 bases. This CDR3 has 13 amino acids. Trimming removed 3 bases from V and 15 bases from J, with 21 bases in between. Germline CDR1 is GTSNPN and CDR2 is SVGIG (reference sequence). CDR3 sequence (DNA): TGTGCCTGGAGACAGGGCCCGCAGGGTAACGGGTTCTTC. This sequence encodes CAWRQGPQGNGFF.

J is TRBJ1-1 and V is TRBV19; 7 bases fit TRBD1. The CDR3 contains 13 residues. Trimming took 5 bases from V and 5 from J; bases not matched to a gene: 5. In germline, CDR1 is LNHDA, CDR2 SQIVND (reference sequence). CDR3 nucleotide sequence: TGTGCCAGTAGTCGACAGGGTAGGACTGAAGCTTTCTTT. This gives the protein CASSRQGRTEAFF.

The chain links TRBV18 to TRBJ2-7; unclear D gene. The V end lost 6 bases, the J end lost 4 bases, and 13 bases lay between the germline ends. There are 13 residues in the CDR3. Germline V gene sequence: CDR1 KGHSH, CDR2 LQKENI. This chain's CDR3 is CASSPTRSYEQYF. The CDR3 nucleotides read TGTGCCAGCTCCCCAACTCGTTCGTACGAGCAGTACTTC. Based on the CDR3 plus reference TRBV18 and TRBJ2-7, the full variable domain is NAGVMQNPRHLVRRRGQEARLRCSPMKGHSHVYWYRQLPEEGLKFMVYLQKENIIDESGMPKERFSAEFPKEGPSILRIQQVVRGDSAAYFCASSPTRSYEQYFGPGTRLTVT.

The chain uses TRBV6-5 and TRBJ2-1, with a weak D call TRBD2 (6 bases). The ends were cut back, 6 bases at V and 8 bases at J, with 17 bases in the middle. Germline CDR1 is MNHEY and CDR2 is SVGAGI. The CDR3 spans 14 residues. The CDR3 DNA reads as TGTGCCAGCAGGGGGGGATCCAATTTTGATGAGCAGTTCTTC. It yields the protein CASRGGSNFDEQFF.

The rearrangement joins TRBV5-1 to TRBJ1-4, with TRBD1 as a possible D gene (5 bases). CDR3 length: 17 residues. Germline CDR1 SGHRS, CDR2 YFSETQ. V dropped 0 bases and J dropped 0 bases, with 12 bases sitting between them. CDR3 protein: CASSLEWGEATNEKLFF. CDR3 DNA sequence: TGCGCCAGCAGCTTGGAGTGGGGGGAGGCAACTAATGAAAAACTGTTTTTT.

The gene calls are TRBV19 and TRBJ2-2; D not resolved. The CDR3 is 12 residues long. The germline V gene encodes CDR1 LNHDA and CDR2 SQIVND (reference sequence). V gave up 3 bases and J gave up 5 bases, with 4 bases separating them. The CDR3 sequence is CASSIQTGELFF. For the CDR3, the DNA is TGTGCCAGTAGTATTCAAACCGGGGAGCTGTTTTTT.

Only one count was recorded for this clone. The CDR3 protein is CASSSGGNTIYF. CDR3 nucleotides: TGTGCCAGCAGCTCGGGAGGAAACACCATATATTTT. The chain carries TRBV11-2 and TRBJ1-3; D remains ambiguous. The CDR3 extends over 12 amino acids. Germline CDR1 is SGHAT and CDR2 is FQNNGV. The V and J ends lost 4 bases and 4 bases respectively, with 5 bases between them.

The chain carries TRBV7-3 and TRBJ1-5; D remains ambiguous. The CDR3 has 13 residues. V lost 5 bases and J 4 bases, leaving 9 bases between the germline ends. Germline assignment: CDR1 SGHTA and CDR2 FQGTGA. The CDR3 here is CASSPGENQPQHF. The CDR3 nucleotides read TGTGCCAGCAGCCCCGGGGAGAATCAGCCCCAGCATTTT.